What follows is one TCR beta chain and its context. In the original processing: It was from reference gene primer amplification that nucleated cell counts were estimated. Sequencing was performed with immunoSEQ multiplex PCR; in TCRdb, only in-frame clones are kept and a portion is missing. The V and J calls and the clone size are those of that table, but D and trimming were determined from the DNA. The top ten clones hold 8.3% of a sample with 490,000 or so clones, 70% to 90% of them seen once. Those enrolled, adults aged roughly 18 to 90 years, came from roughly 22 US areas. Which cohort a participant joined came from the clinical history participants gave. These data come from a study of blood T cell repertoires in COVID-19. Whole-study context: PBMCs, B-cell-depleted T cells, or T cells provided the cDNA or gDNA that made up the material.

The V and J ends lost 7 bases and 4 bases, in that order; junction bases with no gene match: 5. The CDR3 sequence is 14 residues long. Germline V gene sequence: CDR1 LNHDA, CDR2 SQIVND (reference sequence). The clonotype comes from a woman in her fifties or sixties who had recovered from COVID-19. The specimen was PBMCs or T cells enriched from blood (not recorded which). The chain couples TRBV19 to TRBJ2-1; 9 nucleotides agree with TRBD1. CDR3 sequence reads: CASMGGTGYNEQFF. DNA for the CDR3: TGTGCCAGTATGGGGGGGACAGGGTACAATGAGCAGTTCTTC.